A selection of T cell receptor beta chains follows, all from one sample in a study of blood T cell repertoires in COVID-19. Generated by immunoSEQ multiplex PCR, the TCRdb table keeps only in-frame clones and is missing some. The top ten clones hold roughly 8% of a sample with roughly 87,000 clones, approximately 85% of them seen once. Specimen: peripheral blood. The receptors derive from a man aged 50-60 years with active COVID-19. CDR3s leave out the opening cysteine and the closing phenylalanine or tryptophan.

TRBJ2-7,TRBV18,ASSPIGDGYEQY
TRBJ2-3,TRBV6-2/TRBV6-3,ASSILAGTTDTQY
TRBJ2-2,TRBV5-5,ASSLVGGDGELF
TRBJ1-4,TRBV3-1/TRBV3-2,ASSHQGMGGREKLF
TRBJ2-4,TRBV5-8,ASSPGTGGRTIQY
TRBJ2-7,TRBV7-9,ASSPLEYYEQY
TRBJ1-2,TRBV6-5,ASSPQAGHGYT
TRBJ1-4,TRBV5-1,ASSLSGVVSEKLF
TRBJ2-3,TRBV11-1,ASSQLTSGAHTQY
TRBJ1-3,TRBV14,ASSRDTGFGNTIY
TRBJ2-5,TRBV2,ASSGWAGGETQY
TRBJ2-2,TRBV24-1,ATSDYRQGAIRGELF
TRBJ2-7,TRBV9,ASSTMDRGPYEQY
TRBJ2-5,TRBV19,ASSIGASGGPQETQY
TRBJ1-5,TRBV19,ASSITLSGGQPQH
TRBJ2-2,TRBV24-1,ATSDSGGAAGELF
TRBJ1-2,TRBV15,ATSRLYLRETYGYT
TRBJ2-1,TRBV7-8,ASSLGPRVGQF
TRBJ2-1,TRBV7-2,ASSGGWRELGEQF
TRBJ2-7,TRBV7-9,ASSLEAGGHSYEQY
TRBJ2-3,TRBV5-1,ASSFGQALDTQY
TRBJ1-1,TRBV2,ARVDDHRGTEAF
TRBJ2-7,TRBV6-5,ASGPGGQPAYEQY
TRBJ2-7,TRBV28,ASSLRVPEQY
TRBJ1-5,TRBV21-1,ASSGLARGNNQPQH
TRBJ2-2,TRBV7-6,ASSLGGRGGAGELF
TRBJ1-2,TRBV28,ASSDRVRGYT
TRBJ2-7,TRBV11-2,ASSSLTGVDEQY
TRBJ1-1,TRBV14,ASSQEGLRGTEAF
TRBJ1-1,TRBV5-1,ASSLAVVGTGIGTEAF
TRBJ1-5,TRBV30,AWSGVGGSVGNQPQH
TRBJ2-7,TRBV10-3,AISGNYRGSYEQY
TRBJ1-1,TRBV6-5,ASRSGAIGTEAF
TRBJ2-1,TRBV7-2,ASSRDNNEQF
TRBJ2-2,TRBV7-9,ASSNDRARTGELF
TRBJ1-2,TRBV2,ASQRGYGYT
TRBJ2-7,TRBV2,ASSSRDSRLYEQY
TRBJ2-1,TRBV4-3,ASSQDRGSALYNEQF
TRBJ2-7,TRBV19,ASSIFPGQGAYEQY
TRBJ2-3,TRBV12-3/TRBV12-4,ASSPFRDTQY
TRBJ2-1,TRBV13,ASSPTSEDNEQF
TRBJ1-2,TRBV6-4,ASSDGAGANGYT
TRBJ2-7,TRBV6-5,ASRTGFYEQY
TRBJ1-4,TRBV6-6,ASSYSGGWNEKLF
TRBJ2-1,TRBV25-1,ASSEYGGRNEQF
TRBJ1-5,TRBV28,ASSSGTGGVGYNQPQH
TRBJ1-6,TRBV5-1,ASNAVEGSPLH
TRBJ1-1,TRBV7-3,ASSFYQGTEAF
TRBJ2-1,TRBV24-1,ATSGRGGNIPHNNEQF
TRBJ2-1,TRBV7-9,ASSPRQGGTEEQF
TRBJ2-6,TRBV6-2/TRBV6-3,ASSYASATGANVLT
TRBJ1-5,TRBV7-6,ASSPQRGLSNQPQH
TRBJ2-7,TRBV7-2,ASSFRDRGRVEQY
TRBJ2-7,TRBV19,ASRRDRNYEQY
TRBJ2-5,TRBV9,ASSVAVGRETQY
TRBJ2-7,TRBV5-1,ASSDHRQGLFEQY
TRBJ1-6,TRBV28,ASSLTTSYNSPLH